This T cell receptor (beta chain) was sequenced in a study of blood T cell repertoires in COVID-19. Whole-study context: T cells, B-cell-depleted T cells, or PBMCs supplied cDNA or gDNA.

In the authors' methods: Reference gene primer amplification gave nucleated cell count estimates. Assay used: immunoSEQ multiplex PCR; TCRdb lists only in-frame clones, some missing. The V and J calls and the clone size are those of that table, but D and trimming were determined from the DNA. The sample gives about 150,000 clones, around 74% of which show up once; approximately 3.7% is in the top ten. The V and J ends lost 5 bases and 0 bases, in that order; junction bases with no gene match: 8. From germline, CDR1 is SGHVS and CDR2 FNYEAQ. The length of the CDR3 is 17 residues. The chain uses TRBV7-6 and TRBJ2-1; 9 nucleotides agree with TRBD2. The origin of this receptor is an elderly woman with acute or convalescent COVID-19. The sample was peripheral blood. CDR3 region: CASSQGTSLSSYNEQFF. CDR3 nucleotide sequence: TGTGCCAGCAGCCAGGGGACTAGCTTGAGCTCCTACAATGAGCAGTTCTTC.